This TCR beta chain came from a study of OX40 agonist ivuxolimab in advanced cancers. In terms of the full investigation: Ivuxolimab was a fully human IgG2 agonistic monoclonal antibody targeting the costimulatory receptor OX40 (CD134). Intravenous ivuxolimab was administered to patients every 2 weeks at six dose levels: 0.01, 0.1, 0.3, 1.5, 3 and 10 mg/kg. Among the approximately 50 dose-escalation patients, about 19 had hepatocellular carcinoma, about 15 melanoma, 9 renal cell carcinoma and 9 head and neck cancer. In the dose-escalation cohort, more than 75% of patients were male, and the mean age was around 60 years, with a range of roughly 20 to 85. Prior anti-PD-1, anti-PD-L1 or anti-CTLA-4 therapy was permitted, and approximately 41% of dose-escalation patients had received checkpoint inhibitors. Three dose-escalation patients achieved partial responses, one with hepatocellular carcinoma and two with cutaneous melanoma. The purpose of peripheral TCRbeta sequencing was to test whether ivuxolimab changed TCR sequence diversity and led to clonal T-cell expansion. The paper describes the monotherapy dose-escalation part (N of about 54 patients) of the phase I trial of ivuxolimab.

This clone was detected only a few times. Its antigen target is currently unknown. Base qualities were left out, and no much larger clone turns up one base away. The investigation overall reported the following: Clonal expansion of both CD4+ and CD8+ blood T cells was observed from baseline to week 6 at doses 0.1 to 3.0 mg/kg. Low levels of normalized T-cell clonal expansion were also seen in some patients who did not respond. In the 0.1-3.0 mg/kg groups, partial responders had among the lowest normalized peripheral clonal expansion, particularly in CD8+ T cells. After ivuxolimab, expanded clones were on average more numerous among CD8+ T cells than among CD4+ T cells. Which antigens the clonally expanded peripheral T cells were specific for was not determined.

The trial excluded patients who had a history of autoimmune disease or were on systemic immunosuppression. In every dose cohort, peripheral blood was drawn for TCR sequencing at baseline, cycle 4 day 1, and cycle 7 day 1. The samples were drawn from a first-in-human, open-label, multicenter phase I dose-escalation trial of ivuxolimab. The trial enrolled adults with locally advanced or metastatic head and neck squamous cell, hepatocellular, melanoma or renal cell carcinoma. Before TCR sequencing, CD4+ T cells and CD8+ T cells from peripheral blood were sorted into separate populations. For sequencing of the TCRbeta CDR3 region, genomic DNA was extracted from the sorted cells. The immunoSEQ Assay was used for sequencing of TCRbeta CDR3 regions. This immuneACCESS table, as held by TCRdb, lists in-frame sequences with V and J called but not all clones. Of the missing ones, under half trace to an unresolved V gene in checked studies; the others have no known cause. The sample records about 54,000 clones, roughly 80% of which are singletons. 4.4% of the sample is in the top ten clones.

The clonotype was recovered from an adult with an advanced solid tumor such as melanoma, head and neck, liver or kidney cancer. The sample consisted of CD4+ or CD8+ T cells sorted from blood, taken in a trial of the OX40 agonist ivuxolimab.

The sequence in DNA is TGTGCCAGCAGTTTTTACGTCCCGAACACTGAAGCTTTCTTT. This codes for CASSFYVPNTEAFF. Recombination connected TRBV6-1 to TRBJ1-1; confidence is insufficient to name the D gene. From a lookup of the germline V gene, CDR1 and CDR2 are MNHNS and SASEGT. From its cysteine to its phenylalanine, the CDR3 spans 14 amino acids. Here the CDR3 DNA is all that survives: 42 bases in frame from base 1. Between the V and J ends, shortened by 5 bases and 1 base respectively, the junction contains 11 bases.